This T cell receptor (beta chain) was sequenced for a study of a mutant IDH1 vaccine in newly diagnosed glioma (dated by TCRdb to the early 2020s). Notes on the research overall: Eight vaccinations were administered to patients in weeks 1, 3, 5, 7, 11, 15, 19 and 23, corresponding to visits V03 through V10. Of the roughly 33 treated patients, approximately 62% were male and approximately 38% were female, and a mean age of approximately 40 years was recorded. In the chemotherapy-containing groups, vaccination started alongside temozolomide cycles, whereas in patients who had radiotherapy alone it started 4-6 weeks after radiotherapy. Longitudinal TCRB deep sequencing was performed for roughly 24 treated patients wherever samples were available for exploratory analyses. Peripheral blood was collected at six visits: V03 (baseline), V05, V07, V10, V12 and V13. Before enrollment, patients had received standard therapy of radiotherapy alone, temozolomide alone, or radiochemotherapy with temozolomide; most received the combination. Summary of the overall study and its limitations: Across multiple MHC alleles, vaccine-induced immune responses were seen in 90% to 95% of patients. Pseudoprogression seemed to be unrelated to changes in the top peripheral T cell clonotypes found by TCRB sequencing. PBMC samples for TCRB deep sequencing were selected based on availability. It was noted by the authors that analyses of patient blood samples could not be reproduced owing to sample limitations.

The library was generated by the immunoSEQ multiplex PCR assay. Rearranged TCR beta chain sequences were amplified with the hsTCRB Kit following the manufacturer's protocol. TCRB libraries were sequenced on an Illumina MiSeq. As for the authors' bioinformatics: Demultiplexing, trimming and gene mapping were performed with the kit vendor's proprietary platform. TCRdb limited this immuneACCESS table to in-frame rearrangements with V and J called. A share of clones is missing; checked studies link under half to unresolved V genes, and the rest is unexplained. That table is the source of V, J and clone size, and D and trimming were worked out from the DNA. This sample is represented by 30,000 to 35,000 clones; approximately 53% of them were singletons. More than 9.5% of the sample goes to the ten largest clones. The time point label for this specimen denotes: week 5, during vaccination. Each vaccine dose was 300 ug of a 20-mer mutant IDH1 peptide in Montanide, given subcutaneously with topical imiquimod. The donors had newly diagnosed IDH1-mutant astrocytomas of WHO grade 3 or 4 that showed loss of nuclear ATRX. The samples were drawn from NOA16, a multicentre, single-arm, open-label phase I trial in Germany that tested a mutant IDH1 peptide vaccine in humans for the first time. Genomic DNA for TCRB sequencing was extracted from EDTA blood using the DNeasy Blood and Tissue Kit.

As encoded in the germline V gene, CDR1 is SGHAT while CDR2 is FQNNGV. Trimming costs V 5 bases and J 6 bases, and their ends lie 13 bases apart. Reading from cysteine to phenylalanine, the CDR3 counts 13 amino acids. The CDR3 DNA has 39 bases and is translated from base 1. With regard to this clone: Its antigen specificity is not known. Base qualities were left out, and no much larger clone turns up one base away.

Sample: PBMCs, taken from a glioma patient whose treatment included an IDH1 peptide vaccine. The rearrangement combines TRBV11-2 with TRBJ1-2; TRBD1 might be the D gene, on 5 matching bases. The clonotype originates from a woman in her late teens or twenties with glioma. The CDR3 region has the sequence CASSKTALDGYTF. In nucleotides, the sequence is TGTGCCAGCAGCAAGACAGCTCTCGATGGCTACACCTTC.